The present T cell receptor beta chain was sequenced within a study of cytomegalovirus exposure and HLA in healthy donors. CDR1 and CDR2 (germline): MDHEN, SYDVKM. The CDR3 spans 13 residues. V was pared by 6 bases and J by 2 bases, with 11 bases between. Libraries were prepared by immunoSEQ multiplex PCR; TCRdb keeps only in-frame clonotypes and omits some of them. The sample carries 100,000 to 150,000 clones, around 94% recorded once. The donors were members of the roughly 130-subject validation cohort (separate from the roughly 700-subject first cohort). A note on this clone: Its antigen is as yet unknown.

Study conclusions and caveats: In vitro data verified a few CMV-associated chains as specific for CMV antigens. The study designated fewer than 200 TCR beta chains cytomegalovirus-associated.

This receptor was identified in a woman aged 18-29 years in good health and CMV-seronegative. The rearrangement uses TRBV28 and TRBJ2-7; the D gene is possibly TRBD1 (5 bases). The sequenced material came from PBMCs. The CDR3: CASSPDNTYEQYF. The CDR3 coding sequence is TGTGCCAGCAGCCCGGACAACACCTACGAGCAGTACTTC.